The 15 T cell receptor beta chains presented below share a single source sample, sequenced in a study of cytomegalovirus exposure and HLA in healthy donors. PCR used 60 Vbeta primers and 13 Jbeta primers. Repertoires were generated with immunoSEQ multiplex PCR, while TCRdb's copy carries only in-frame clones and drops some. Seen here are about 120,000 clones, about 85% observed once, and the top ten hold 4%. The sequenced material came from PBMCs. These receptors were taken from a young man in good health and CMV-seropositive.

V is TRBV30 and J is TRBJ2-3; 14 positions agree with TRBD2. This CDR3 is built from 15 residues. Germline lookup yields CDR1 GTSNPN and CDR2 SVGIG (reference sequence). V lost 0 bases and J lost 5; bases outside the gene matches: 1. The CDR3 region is CAWSVGTSGRDTQYF. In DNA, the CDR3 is TGTGCCTGGAGTGTGGGGACTAGCGGGAGAGATACGCAGTATTTT.

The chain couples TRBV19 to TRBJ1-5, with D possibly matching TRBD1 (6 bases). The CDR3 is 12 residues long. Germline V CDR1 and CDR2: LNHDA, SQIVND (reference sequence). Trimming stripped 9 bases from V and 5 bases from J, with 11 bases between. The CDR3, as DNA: TGTGCCAGCGGACAGAACTATCAGCCCCAGCATTTT. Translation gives CASGQNYQPQHF.

Here the CDR3 reads CSVDFTGSNEQFF. CDR3 bases: TGCAGCGTTGACTTTACAGGGAGTAATGAGCAGTTCTTC. This chain uses TRBV29-1 with TRBJ2-1; TRBD1 is a possible D gene (6 bases). Per germline, CDR1 SQVTM and CDR2 ANQGSEA. V was cut by 3 bases and J by 7 bases, with 13 bases left in between. This CDR3 contains 13 residues.

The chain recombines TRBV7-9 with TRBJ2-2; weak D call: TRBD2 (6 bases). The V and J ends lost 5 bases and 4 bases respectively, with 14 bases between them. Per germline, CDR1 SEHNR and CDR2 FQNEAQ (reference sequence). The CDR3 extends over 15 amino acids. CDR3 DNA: TGTGCCAGCAGCCCGGGGGACTCGAGCACCGGGGAGCTGTTTTTT. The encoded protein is CASSPGDSSTGELFF.

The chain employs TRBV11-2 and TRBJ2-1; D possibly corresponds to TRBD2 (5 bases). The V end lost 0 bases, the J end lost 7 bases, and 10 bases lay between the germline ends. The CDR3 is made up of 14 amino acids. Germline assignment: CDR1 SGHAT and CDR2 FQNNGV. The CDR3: CASSLERAHNEQFF. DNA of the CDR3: TGTGCCAGCAGCTTAGAGCGGGCGCATAATGAGCAGTTCTTC.

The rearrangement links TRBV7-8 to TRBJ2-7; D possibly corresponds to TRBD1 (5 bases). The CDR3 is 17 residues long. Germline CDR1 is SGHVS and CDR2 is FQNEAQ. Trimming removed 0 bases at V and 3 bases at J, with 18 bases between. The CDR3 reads CASSLAGSGRVVYEQYF. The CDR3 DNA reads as TGTGCCAGCAGCTTAGCAGGGTCTGGCAGGGTGGTCTACGAGCAGTACTTC.

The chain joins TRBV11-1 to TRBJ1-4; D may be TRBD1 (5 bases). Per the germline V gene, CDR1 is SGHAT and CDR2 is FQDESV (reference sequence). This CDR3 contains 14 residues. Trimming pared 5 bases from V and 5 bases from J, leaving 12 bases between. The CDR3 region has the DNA TGTGCCAGCAGCCAAGGGGTAGAAAATGAAAAACTGTTTTTT. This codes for CASSQGVENEKLFF.

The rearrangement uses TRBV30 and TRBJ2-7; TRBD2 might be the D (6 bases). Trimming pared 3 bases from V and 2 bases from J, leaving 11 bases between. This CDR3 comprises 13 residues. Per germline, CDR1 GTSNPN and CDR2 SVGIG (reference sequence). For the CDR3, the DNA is TGTGCCTGGAGCCCGGGGGAGCCCTACGAGCAGTACTTC. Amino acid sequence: CAWSPGEPYEQYF.

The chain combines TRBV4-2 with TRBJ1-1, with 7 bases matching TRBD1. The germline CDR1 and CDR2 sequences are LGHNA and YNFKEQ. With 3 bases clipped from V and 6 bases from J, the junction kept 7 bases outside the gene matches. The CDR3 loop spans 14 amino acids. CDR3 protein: CASSQSNDRAEAFF. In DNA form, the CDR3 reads TGTGCCAGCAGCCAGTCGAACGACAGGGCTGAAGCTTTCTTT.

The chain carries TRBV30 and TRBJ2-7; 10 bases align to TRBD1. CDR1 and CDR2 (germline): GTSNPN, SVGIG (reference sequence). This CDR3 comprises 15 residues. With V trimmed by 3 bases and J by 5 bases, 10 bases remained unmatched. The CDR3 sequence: CAWRGRPGQGNEQYF. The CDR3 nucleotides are TGTGCCTGGAGGGGAAGACCGGGACAGGGGAACGAGCAGTACTTC.

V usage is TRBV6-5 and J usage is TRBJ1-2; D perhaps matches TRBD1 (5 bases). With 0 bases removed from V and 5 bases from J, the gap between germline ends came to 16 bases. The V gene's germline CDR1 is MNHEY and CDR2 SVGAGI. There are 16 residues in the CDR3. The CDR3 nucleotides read TGTGCCAGCAGTTACTCGCCAGGGCGGATGGGTTATGGCTACACCTTC. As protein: CASSYSPGRMGYGYTF.

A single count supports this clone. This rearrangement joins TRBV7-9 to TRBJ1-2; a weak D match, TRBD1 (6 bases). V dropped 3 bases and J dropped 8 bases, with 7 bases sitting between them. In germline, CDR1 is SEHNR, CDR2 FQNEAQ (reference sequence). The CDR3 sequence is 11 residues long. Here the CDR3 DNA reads TGTGCCAGCAGCTTCAGGGGCGGCTACACCTTC. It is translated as CASSFRGGYTF. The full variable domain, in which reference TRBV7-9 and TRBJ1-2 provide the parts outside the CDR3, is DTGVSQNPRHKITKRGQNVTFRCDPISEHNRLYWYRQTLGQGPEFLTYFQNEAQLEKSRLLSDRFSAERPKGSFSTLEIQRTEQGDSAMYLCASSFRGGYTFGSGTRLTVV.

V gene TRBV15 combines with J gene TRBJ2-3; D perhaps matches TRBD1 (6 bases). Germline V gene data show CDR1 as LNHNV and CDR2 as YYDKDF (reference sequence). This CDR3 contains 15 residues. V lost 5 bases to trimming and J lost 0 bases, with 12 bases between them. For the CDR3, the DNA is TGTGCCACCAGCCTGGACAGCGCTAGCACAGATACGCAGTATTTT. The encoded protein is CATSLDSASTDTQYF.

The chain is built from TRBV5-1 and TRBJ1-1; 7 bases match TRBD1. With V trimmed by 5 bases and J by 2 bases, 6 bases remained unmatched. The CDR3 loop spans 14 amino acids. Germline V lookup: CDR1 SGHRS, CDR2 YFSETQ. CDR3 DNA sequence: TGCGCCAGCAGGGCCGGGACAGAAAACACTGAAGCTTTCTTT. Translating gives CASRAGTENTEAFF.

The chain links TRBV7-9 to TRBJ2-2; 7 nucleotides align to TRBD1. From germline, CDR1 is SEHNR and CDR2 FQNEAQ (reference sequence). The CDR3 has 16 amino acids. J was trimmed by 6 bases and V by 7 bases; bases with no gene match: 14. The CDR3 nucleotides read TGTGCCAGCACCTCACCCGGGACAGAGAGCGCCGGGGAGCTGTTTTTT. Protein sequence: CASTSPGTESAGELFF.